This TCR beta chain derives from a study of regulatory T cells in long-lasting Graves disease. The overall study: Persistent cases took antithyroid drugs over 5 years and stayed TSH receptor antibody positive.

The time point here: persistent/refractory GD, antithyroid drugs over 5 years with positive TRAb. Researchers made the TCR library from RNA that was extracted from PBMCs. Germline lookup yields CDR1 LNHDA and CDR2 SQIVND (reference sequence). Trimming stripped 4 bases from V and 7 bases from J, with 10 bases between. The CDR3 is 12 residues long. CDR3-region Arm-PCR and iRepertoire HTBI primers produced the TCR beta libraries. TCRdb reprocessed the multiplex PCR reads with MiXCR, giving one entry per CDR3 protein. The sample contains around 340,000 distinct CDR3 sequences, less than 20% of which appear only once.

Sequencing was performed on peripheral blood mononuclear cells (PBMCs), taken when the disease was refractory, from a patient treated with antithyroid drugs. The chain links TRBV19 to TRBJ2-5; no clear D gene. The receptor was derived from a female donor with Graves disease. This CDR3 reads CASSTNLGTQYF. The DNA of the CDR3 is TGTGCCAGTAGTACAAATCTCGGGACCCAGTACTTC. Full variable domain (remainder filled in from reference TRBV19 and TRBJ2-5): DGGITQSPKYLFRKEGQNVTLSCEQNLNHDAMYWYRQDPGQGLRLIYYSQIVNDFQKGDIAEGYSVSREKKESFPLTVTSAQKNPTAFYLCASSTNLGTQYFGPGTRLLVL.